This T cell receptor beta chain appears in the sequencing data of a study of cytomegalovirus exposure and HLA in healthy donors. Amplification used 60 Vbeta primers and 13 Jbeta primers. Authors' analysis steps: A follow-up analysis tallied 73 million or so unique TCR beta chains, roughly 11 million shared. TCRdb's table, derived via immunoSEQ multiplex PCR, lists solely in-frame clones and lacks some. V, J and clone size derive from that table, while D and trimming were established from the DNA sequence. Altogether roughly 120,000 clones are present, 55% to 75% being singletons, with the ten largest covering 1.6%. Study-wide results and caveats: Researchers reported in a later analysis that a missense DCLRE1C variant was tied to TCR beta V- and J-gene trimming. It was reportedly the case that the classifier diagnosed cytomegalovirus status with high specificity and sensitivity. The dataset shows that most TCR sequences were rare, while some public TCRs occurred in many donors.

Details on this clone: Its matching antigen is unknown.

Germline V gene sequence: CDR1 SGHDT, CDR2 YYEEEE. V lost 2 bases and J 5 bases, leaving 8 bases between the germline ends. The CDR3 is made up of 13 amino acids. The sequencing sample was made of PBMCs. The chain employs TRBV5-6 and TRBJ2-4; weak D call: TRBD1 (5 bases). The TCR was taken from a man aged 30-40 years in good health and CMV-seropositive. The CDR3 loop reads CASSFDRQNIQYF. The DNA of the CDR3 is TGTGCCAGCAGCTTCGACAGACAAAACATTCAGTACTTC. The variable domain in full, with the rest retrieved from reference TRBV5-6 and TRBJ2-4, is DAGVTQSPTHLIKTRGQQVTLRCSPKSGHDTVSWYQQALGQGPQFIFQYYEEEERQRGNFPDRFSGHQFPNYSSELNVNALLLGDSALYLCASSFDRQNIQYFGAGTRLSVL.